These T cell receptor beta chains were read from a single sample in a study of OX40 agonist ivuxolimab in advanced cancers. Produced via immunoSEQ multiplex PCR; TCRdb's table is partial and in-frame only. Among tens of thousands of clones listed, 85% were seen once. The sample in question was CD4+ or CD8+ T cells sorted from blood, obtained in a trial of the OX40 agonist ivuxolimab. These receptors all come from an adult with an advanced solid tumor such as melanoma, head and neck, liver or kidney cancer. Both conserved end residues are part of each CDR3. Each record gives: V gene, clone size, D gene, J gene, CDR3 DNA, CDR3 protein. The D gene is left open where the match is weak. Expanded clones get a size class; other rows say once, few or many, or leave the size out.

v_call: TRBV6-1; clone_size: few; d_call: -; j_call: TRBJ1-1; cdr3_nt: TGTGCCAGCAGTGAGTGGCACGAAGTGAACACTGAAGCTTTCTTT; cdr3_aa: CASSEWHEVNTEAFF
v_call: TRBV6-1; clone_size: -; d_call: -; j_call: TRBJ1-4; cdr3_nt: TGTGCCAGCAGTGAAGTGGCGAATGGGGATGAAAAACTGTTTTTT; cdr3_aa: CASSEVANGDEKLFF
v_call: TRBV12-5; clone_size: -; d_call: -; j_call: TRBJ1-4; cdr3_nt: TGTGCTAGTGCCCAATCGGGGGGTCCAGGAAAACTGTTTTTT; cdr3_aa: CASAQSGGPGKLFF
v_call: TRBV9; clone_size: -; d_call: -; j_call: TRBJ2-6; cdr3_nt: TGTGCCAGCAGCAAAAGGTCTGGGGCCAACGTCCTGACTTTC; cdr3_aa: CASSKRSGANVLTF
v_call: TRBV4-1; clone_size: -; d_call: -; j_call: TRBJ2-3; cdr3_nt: TGCGCCAGCAGCCGAAATCCAGAAGATACGCAGTATTTT; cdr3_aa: CASSRNPEDTQYF
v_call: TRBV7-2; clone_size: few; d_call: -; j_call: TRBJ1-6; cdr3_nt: TGTGCCAGCAGCTTAGATGGGGGGCGAAATTCACCCCTCCACTTT; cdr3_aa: CASSLDGGRNSPLHF
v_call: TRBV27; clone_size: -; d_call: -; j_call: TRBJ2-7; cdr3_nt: TGTGCCAGCAGCCTTAAAACCCTGGGGGAGCAGTACTTC; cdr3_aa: CASSLKTLGEQYF
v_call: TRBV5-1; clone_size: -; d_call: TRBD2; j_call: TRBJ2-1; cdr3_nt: TGCGCCAGCAGCGCCGGACTAGCTAGTAATGAGCAGTTCTTC; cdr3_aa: CASSAGLASNEQFF
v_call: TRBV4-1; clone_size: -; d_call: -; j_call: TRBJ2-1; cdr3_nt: TGCGCCAGCAGCCAAGTGGGAGCGTCCTACAATGAGCAGTTCTTC; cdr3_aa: CASSQVGASYNEQFF
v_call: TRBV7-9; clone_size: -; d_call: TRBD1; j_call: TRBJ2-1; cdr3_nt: TGTGCCAGCAGCTTAGTGGACAGGGGGAGGTTCTTC; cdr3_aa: CASSLVDRGRFF
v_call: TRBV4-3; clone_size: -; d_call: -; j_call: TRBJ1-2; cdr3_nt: TGCGCCAGCAGCCAAGAGGCAGGGTCTAACTATGGCTACACCTTC; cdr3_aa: CASSQEAGSNYGYTF
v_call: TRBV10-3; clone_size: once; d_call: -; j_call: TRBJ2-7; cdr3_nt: TGTGCCATCAGTGAGGGACCGACCTCCTACGAGCAGTACTTC; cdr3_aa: CAISEGPTSYEQYF
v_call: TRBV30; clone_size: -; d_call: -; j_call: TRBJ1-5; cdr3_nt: TGTGCCTGGAGTGACCAGACAGGAGTTAGCAATCAGCCCCAGCATTTT; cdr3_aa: CAWSDQTGVSNQPQHF
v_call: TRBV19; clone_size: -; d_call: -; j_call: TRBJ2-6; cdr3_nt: TGTGCCAGTAGTATGGAGGGGGCTGGGGCCAACGTCCTGACTTTC; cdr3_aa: CASSMEGAGANVLTF
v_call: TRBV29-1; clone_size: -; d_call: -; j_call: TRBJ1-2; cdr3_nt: TGCAGCGCTGACCTCGACAGGAACTATGGCTACACCTTC; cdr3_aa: CSADLDRNYGYTF
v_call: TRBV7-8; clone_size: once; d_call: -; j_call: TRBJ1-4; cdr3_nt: TGTGCCAGCAGCCCCTTGGGGGCTCAAAATGAAAAACTGTTTTTT; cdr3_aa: CASSPLGAQNEKLFF
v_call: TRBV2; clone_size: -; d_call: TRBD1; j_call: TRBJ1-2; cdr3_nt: TGTGCCAGCAGCGTTGGACAGGGGGCGGTCTATGGCTACACCTTC; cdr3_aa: CASSVGQGAVYGYTF
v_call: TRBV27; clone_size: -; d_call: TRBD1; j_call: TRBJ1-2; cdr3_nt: TGTGCCAGCAGTTCCTTCGGGACAGGGGCGGGGGTGGCTAACTATGGCTACACCTTC; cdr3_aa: CASSSFGTGAGVANYGYTF
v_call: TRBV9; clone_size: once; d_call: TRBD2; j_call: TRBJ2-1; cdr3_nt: TGTGCCAGCAGTCCAAGCGGGGGAGCCGCTCCCAGCTCCTACAATGAGCAGTTCTTC; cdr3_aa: CASSPSGGAAPSSYNEQFF
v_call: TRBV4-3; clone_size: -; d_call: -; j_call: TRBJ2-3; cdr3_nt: TGCGCCAGCAGACAAACCGGAGGCTTGAGCACAGATACGCAGTATTTT; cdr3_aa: CASRQTGGLSTDTQYF
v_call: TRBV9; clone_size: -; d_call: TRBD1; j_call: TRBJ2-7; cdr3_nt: TGTGCCAGCAGCGCCACAGGGACAGCCCACGAGCAGTACTTC; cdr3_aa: CASSATGTAHEQYF
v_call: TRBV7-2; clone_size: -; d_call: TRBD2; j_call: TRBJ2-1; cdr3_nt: TGTGCCAGCAGCCGTGGACTAGCGGGGCCGGGAGATGAGCAGTTCTTC; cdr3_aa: CASSRGLAGPGDEQFF
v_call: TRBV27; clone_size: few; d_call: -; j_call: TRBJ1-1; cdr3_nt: TGTGCCAGCAGTCCACTAGCCCAGAACACTGAAGCTTTCTTT; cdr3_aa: CASSPLAQNTEAFF
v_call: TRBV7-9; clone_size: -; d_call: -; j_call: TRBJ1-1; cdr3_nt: TGTGCCAGCAGCTTGGCAGGGTGGGACACTGAAGCTTTCTTT; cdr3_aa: CASSLAGWDTEAFF
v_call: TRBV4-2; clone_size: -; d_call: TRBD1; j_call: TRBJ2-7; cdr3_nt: TGTGCCAGCAGCCAAAGGGAGACAGGGGTGGGAGAGCAGTACTTC; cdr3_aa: CASSQRETGVGEQYF
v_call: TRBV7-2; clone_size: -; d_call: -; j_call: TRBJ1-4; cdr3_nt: TGTGCCAGCAGCTTTCAAAGGCAGCCTAATGAAAAACTGTTTTTT; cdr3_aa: CASSFQRQPNEKLFF
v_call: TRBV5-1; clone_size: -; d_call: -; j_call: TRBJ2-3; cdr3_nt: TGCGCCAGCAGCTTGGGGACTGGAGGGTGGTCAGATACGCAGTATTTT; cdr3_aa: CASSLGTGGWSDTQYF
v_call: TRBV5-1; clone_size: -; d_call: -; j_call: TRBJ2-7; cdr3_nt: TGCGCCAGCAGCTTGACCGTGACAGGTGCCGCCTACGAGCAGTACTTC; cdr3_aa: CASSLTVTGAAYEQYF
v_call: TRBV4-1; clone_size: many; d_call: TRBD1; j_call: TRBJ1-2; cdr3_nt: TGCGCCAGCAGCCCTATGGACAGGGACCTTAGTTACACCTTC; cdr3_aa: CASSPMDRDLSYTF
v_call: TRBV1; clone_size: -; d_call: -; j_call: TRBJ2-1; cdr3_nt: TGCACCAGCAGCCAATGGACTAGCGGGGTGCACAATGAGCAGTTCTTC; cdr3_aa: CTSSQWTSGVHNEQFF
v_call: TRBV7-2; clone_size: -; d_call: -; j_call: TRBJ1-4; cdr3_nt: TGTGCCAGCAGCCGGGCGGGGAGGTCAGATGAAAAACTGTTTTTT; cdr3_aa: CASSRAGRSDEKLFF
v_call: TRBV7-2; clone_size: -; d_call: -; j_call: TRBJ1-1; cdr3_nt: TGTGCCAGCACCGATCGGACACAGGTGACCAGCACTGAAGCTTTCTTT; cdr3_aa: CASTDRTQVTSTEAFF
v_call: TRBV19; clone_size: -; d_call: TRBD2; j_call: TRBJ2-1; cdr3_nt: TGTGCCAGTAGTCCCAACCTCTGGACTAGCGGGAGACACAATGAGCAGTTCTTC; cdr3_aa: CASSPNLWTSGRHNEQFF
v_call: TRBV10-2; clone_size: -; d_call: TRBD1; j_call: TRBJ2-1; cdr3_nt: TGCGCCAGCATCCCGGGACAGGGCTACAATGAGCAGTTCTTC; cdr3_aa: CASIPGQGYNEQFF
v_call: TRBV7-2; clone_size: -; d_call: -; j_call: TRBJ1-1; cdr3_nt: TGTGCCAGCAGCTCAATTAAACCCGGGACACAACTGAACACTGAAGCTTTCTTT; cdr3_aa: CASSSIKPGTQLNTEAFF
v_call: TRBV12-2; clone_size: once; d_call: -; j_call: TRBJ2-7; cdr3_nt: TGTGCAAGTTATAGGGGGGACGAGCAGTACTTC; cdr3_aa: CASYRGDEQYF
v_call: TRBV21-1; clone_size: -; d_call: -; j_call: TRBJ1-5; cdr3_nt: TGTGCCAGCAGCAAAGGCGGGAATGATAGCAATCAGCCCCAGCATTTT; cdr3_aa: CASSKGGNDSNQPQHF
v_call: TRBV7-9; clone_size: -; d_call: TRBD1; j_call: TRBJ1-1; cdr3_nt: TGTGCCAGCAGCCCCATCGGGGCGAGACAGGGGAGGGCCACTGAAGCTTTCTTT; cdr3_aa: CASSPIGARQGRATEAFF
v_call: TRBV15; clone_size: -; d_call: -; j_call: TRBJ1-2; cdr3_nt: TGTGCCACCAGCAGAGATCGGGGGACCGGATATGGCTACACCTTC; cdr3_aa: CATSRDRGTGYGYTF
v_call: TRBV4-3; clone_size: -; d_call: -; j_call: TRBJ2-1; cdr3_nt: TGCGCCAGCAGCCAATCCCCCCAGGGTAGGAATGAGCAGTTCTTC; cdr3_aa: CASSQSPQGRNEQFF
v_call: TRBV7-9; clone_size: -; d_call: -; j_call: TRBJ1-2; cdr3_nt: TGTGCCAGCAGCCCGGACAGTTATGGCTACACCTTC; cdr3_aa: CASSPDSYGYTF
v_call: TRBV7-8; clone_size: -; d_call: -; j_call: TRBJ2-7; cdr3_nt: TGTGCCAGCAGCTTAGTGGAGTCCTACGAGCAGTACTTC; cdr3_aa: CASSLVESYEQYF
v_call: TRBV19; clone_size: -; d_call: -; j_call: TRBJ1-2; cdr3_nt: TGTGCCAGTAAGCAGAATAATAACTATGGCTACACCTTC; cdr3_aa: CASKQNNNYGYTF
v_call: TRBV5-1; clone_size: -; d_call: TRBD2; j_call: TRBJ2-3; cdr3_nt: TGCGCCAGCAGCTCCGGAGCGGGGGTTGTTGGCACAGATACGCAGTATTTT; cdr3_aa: CASSSGAGVVGTDTQYF
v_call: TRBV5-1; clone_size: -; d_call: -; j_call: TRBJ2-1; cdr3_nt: TGCGCCAGCAGCTTAGCGATAACGGGATTAGGGTACAATGAGCAGTTCTTC; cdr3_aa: CASSLAITGLGYNEQFF
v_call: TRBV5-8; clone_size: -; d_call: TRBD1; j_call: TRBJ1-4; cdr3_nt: TGTGCCAGCAGCTTGGGGACAGGTTCTGGTGAAAAACTGTTTTTT; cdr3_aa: CASSLGTGSGEKLFF